The clone carrying this T cell receptor (beta chain) came up many times. Its matching antigen is unknown. From about 0.4 ug of RNA, a library with molecular barcoded alpha/delta and beta/gamma adaptors was made. Via MiXCR, TCRdb re-called the reads, giving one row per CDR3 protein. The sample has 40,000 or so distinct CDR3 sequences; 13% to 15% are singletons. This record comes from a study of read filtering for tumor transcriptome and immune sequencing. Sampling of bone marrow took place during active disease in every patient. The CDR3 has 17 residues. Per the germline V gene, CDR1 is MNHEY and CDR2 is SVGEGT. Trimming shortened V by 10 bases and J by 4 bases, and 28 bases separated the two germline ends. Study results and limitations: IR-seq and RNA-seq agreed better without single-read clonotypes.

The source of this sequence is a donor aged 40 or over with multiple myeloma. The sample comprised a population of CD138-negative cells sorted from bone marrow. V is TRBV6-2 or TRBV6-3 and J is TRBJ1-1; the D gene is possibly TRBD1 (6 bases). Written as DNA, the CDR3 is TGTGCCATCCAGTCGGGGGGCCCCATAAATTTGGGCACTGAAGCTTTCTTT. It is translated as CAIQSGGPINLGTEAFF.